A selection of T cell receptor beta chains follows, all from one sample in a study of blood T cell repertoires in COVID-19. Clones were sequenced by immunoSEQ multiplex PCR, and TCRdb holds only the in-frame ones, with some missing. The top ten clones hold 0.6% of a sample with about 440,000 clones, less than 95% of them seen once. Sequencing was performed on PBMCs or T cells enriched from blood (not recorded which). The receptors originated from a man between 18 and 35 years old who had recovered from COVID-19. Each CDR3 is given with its conserved first and last residue. A D gene is named only where the DNA matches it firmly. Rows give clone size only sometimes, using once, few, many, or a class for an expanded clone.

v_call	j_call	clone_size	d_call	cdr3_nt	cdr3_aa
TRBV7-8	TRBJ2-7	NA	TRBD2	TGTGCCAGCAGCGGACTAGCGGGGGTCTACGAGCAGTACTTC	CASSGLAGVYEQYF
TRBV3-1/TRBV3-2	TRBJ1-4	NA	NA	TGTGCCAGCAGCCATCTTACCCCAGGTGAACTGTTTTTT	CASSHLTPGELFF
TRBV3-1/TRBV3-2	TRBJ2-4	NA	NA	TGTGCCAGCAGCCTCTCGGGCAAAAACATTCAGTACTTC	CASSLSGKNIQYF
TRBV7-3	TRBJ2-1	NA	TRBD2	TGTGCCAGCAGCCTATTAGCGGGAGACTACAATGAGCAGTTCTTC	CASSLLAGDYNEQFF
TRBV6-5	TRBJ1-5	once	NA	TGTGCCAGCAGGCAAGAAGGGGATTGGCAGCCCCAGCATTTT	CASRQEGDWQPQHF
TRBV7-9	TRBJ2-2	NA	TRBD1	TGTGCCAGCACCAAACTGCTCATTGACAGGGCCTACGCGAACACCGGGGAGCTGTTTTTT	CASTKLLIDRAYANTGELFF
TRBV28	TRBJ1-5	NA	TRBD1	TGTGCCAGCAGTCGAGGACAGGGGGCGGGTCAGCCCCAGCATTTT	CASSRGQGAGQPQHF
TRBV28	TRBJ2-5	NA	NA	TGTGCCAGCAGTTTCTTAGGGGGATCTGAGACCCAGTACTTC	CASSFLGGSETQYF
TRBV6-5	TRBJ1-5	NA	NA	TGTGCCAGCAGGGCGGGGGGCAATCAGCCCCAGCATTTT	CASRAGGNQPQHF
TRBV6-1	TRBJ1-2	NA	NA	TGTGCCAGCAGTGATGGACTGTCGGGGGGAAACTATGGCTACACCTTC	CASSDGLSGGNYGYTF
TRBV28	TRBJ2-1	once	NA	TGTGCCAGCAGTTCAAACTACAAGTCCTACAATGAGCAGTTCTTC	CASSSNYKSYNEQFF
TRBV5-4	TRBJ2-3	NA	NA	TGTGCCAGCAGCTTGGGAGGGGCGGGGAGCACAGATACGCAGTATTTT	CASSLGGAGSTDTQYF
TRBV5-1	TRBJ2-7	NA	TRBD1	TGCGCCAGCAGCTCCGGGACAGGGGGCGAGTTAGTCTCCGAGCAGTACTTC	CASSSGTGGELVSEQYF
TRBV9	TRBJ1-1	NA	TRBD1	TGTGCCAGCAGCCCACGGACAGGGGGCTACACTGAAGCTTTCTTT	CASSPRTGGYTEAFF
TRBV5-1	TRBJ1-1	NA	NA	TGCGCCAGCAGCTTGGGGGCACGATACACTGAAGCTTTCTTT	CASSLGARYTEAFF
TRBV28	TRBJ1-1	once	TRBD1	TGTGCCAGCAGCCTGGGACAGGACACTGAAGCTTTCTTT	CASSLGQDTEAFF
TRBV27	TRBJ2-1	NA	TRBD1	TGTGCCAGCAGTTTAGACAGGGGATGGGATGAGCAGTTCTTC	CASSLDRGWDEQFF
TRBV15	TRBJ2-1	NA	TRBD1	TGTGCCACCAGCAGGGACAGGGGGCGCAATGAGCAGTTCTTC	CATSRDRGRNEQFF
TRBV19	TRBJ1-3	NA	NA	TGTGCCACCCATGGGGCAAAAGGAAACACCATATATTTT	CATHGAKGNTIYF
TRBV5-1	TRBJ2-5	once	TRBD2	TGCGCCAGCAGCTTGGGGGCGGGAGAGGGAGAGACCCAGTACTTC	CASSLGAGEGETQYF
TRBV7-9	TRBJ2-5	NA	TRBD2	TGTGCCAGCAGGGGACTAGCGGGGGGAGAGACCCAGTACTTC	CASRGLAGGETQYF
TRBV11-2	TRBJ1-2	NA	NA	TGTGCCAGCAGCTTAGGGGAGGGACGGACCTATGGCTACACCTTC	CASSLGEGRTYGYTF
TRBV4-1	TRBJ1-4	NA	NA	TGCGCCAGCAGCCAAGATTGGGCGGGGTTGGAAAAACTGTTTTTT	CASSQDWAGLEKLFF
TRBV27	TRBJ2-1	once	NA	TGTGCCAGCAGACAGGGACCTAGCTCCTACAATGAGCAGTTCTTC	CASRQGPSSYNEQFF
TRBV4-1	TRBJ2-6	NA	NA	TGCGCCAGCAGCCAAGATCTAGGGGCTTCCTCTGGGGCCAACGTCCTGACTTTC	CASSQDLGASSGANVLTF
TRBV29-1	TRBJ1-5	NA	TRBD1	TGCAGCGTTACGACAGGGACTTATGGCAATCAGCCCCAGCATTTT	CSVTTGTYGNQPQHF
TRBV3-1/TRBV3-2	TRBJ2-2	NA	TRBD2	TGTGCCAGCAGCCAGGGACTAGGGTCCGGGGAGCTGTTTTTT	CASSQGLGSGELFF
TRBV2	TRBJ2-5	NA	NA	TGTGCCAGCAGTGAGGAGGTGACCGGGGGGACCCAGTACTTC	CASSEEVTGGTQYF
TRBV4-1	TRBJ1-2	NA	NA	TGCGCCAGCAGCCCGAACGGCGGGCGTACCTATGGCTACACCTTC	CASSPNGGRTYGYTF
TRBV11-2	TRBJ1-6	NA	TRBD1	TGTGCCAGCAGCACAATGGGACAGAAAAGCTCCTATAATTCACCCCTCCACTTT	CASSTMGQKSSYNSPLHF
TRBV2	TRBJ1-5	once	NA	TGTGCCAGCAGTGCAGAGGTTCAGCCCCAGCATTTT	CASSAEVQPQHF
TRBV19	TRBJ2-6	NA	NA	TGTGCCAGTAGCGAGGAGGTGACTGGGGCCAACGTCCTGACTTTC	CASSEEVTGANVLTF
TRBV5-4	TRBJ2-7	NA	NA	TGTGCCAGCAGCTTCGACAGCTCCTACGAGCAGTACTTC	CASSFDSSYEQYF
TRBV9	TRBJ1-4	NA	TRBD1	TGTGCCAGCAGTCGGCAGGGGGGCGATTTGAATGAAAAACTGTTTTTT	CASSRQGGDLNEKLFF
TRBV3-1/TRBV3-2	TRBJ2-5	NA	TRBD2	TGTGCCAGCAGTCTAGCGGGAGGCAGGAAGGGAGAGACCCAGTACTTC	CASSLAGGRKGETQYF
TRBV6-5	TRBJ1-6	NA	NA	TGTGCCAGCAGTTACCTGGGGCCTGATAATTCACCCCTCCACTTT	CASSYLGPDNSPLHF
TRBV20-1	TRBJ2-7	NA	NA	TGCAGTGCTAGTTCAGGGGTCAGAGCCTACGAGCAGTACTTC	CSASSGVRAYEQYF
TRBV19	TRBJ1-2	NA	NA	TGTGCCAGTAGTACGCGGACAGAAAGGAGCTATGGCTACACCTTC	CASSTRTERSYGYTF
TRBV5-6	TRBJ2-2	NA	TRBD2	TGTGCCAGCAGCGAAGGACTAGCGAACACCGGGGAGCTGTTTTTT	CASSEGLANTGELFF
TRBV30	TRBJ2-3	NA	NA	TGTGCCTGGGGGGGACTGCCCACTTTGTATGATACGCAGTATTTT	CAWGGLPTLYDTQYF
TRBV7-9	TRBJ1-1	NA	TRBD1	TGTGCCAGCAGCTCCACAGGGGGTGTTACTGAAGCTTTCTTT	CASSSTGGVTEAFF
TRBV18	TRBJ1-1	once	TRBD1	TGTGCCAGCTCACCACGGGGATTAGGGACAGGAAACACTGAAGCTTTCTTT	CASSPRGLGTGNTEAFF
TRBV19	TRBJ2-2	NA	NA	TGTGCCAGCAGGACGGACACGAACACCGGGGAGCTGTTTTTT	CASRTDTNTGELFF
TRBV27	TRBJ1-3	once	NA	TGTGCCAGCTCTATGTGGTCAACGGACACCATATATTTT	CASSMWSTDTIYF
TRBV28	TRBJ2-5	NA	NA	TGTGCCAGCAGTTTCGGCGGATCGGAGACCCAGTACTTC	CASSFGGSETQYF
TRBV19	TRBJ1-2	NA	TRBD1	TGTGCCAGTAATTCACAGGGGTTGAGTGGCTACACCTTC	CASNSQGLSGYTF
TRBV30	TRBJ1-5	once	NA	TGTGCCTGGAGCGCAGGGGGCAATCAGCCCCAGCATTTT	CAWSAGGNQPQHF
TRBV15	TRBJ1-5	NA	NA	TGTGCCACCAGCAGAGATCGGGGATATCAGCCCCAGCATTTT	CATSRDRGYQPQHF
TRBV9	TRBJ2-1	NA	TRBD2	TGTGCCAGCAGCCCCGGGACTAGCGGGTGGGAGCAGTTCTTC	CASSPGTSGWEQFF
TRBV27	TRBJ2-7	NA	TRBD1	TGTGCCAGCAGTTATGGGACAGGGAATACCTACGAGCAGTACTTC	CASSYGTGNTYEQYF
TRBV19	TRBJ1-5	NA	TRBD1	TGTGCCAGTAGTATGGGGACAGGGGAGGCCCTAAATCAGCCCCAGCATTTT	CASSMGTGEALNQPQHF
TRBV19	TRBJ1-4	NA	NA	TGTGCCAGTAGTCCCCTTAATGGCCTGCGGGAAAAACTGTTTTTT	CASSPLNGLREKLFF
TRBV7-9	TRBJ1-1	NA	NA	TGTGCCAGCAGCTTAGATCCCCCCCGCGGGAACACTGAAGCTTTCTTT	CASSLDPPRGNTEAFF
TRBV28	TRBJ2-1	NA	TRBD2	TGTGCCAGCACCCCCCAGCGGGGGACCTACAATGAGCAGTTCTTC	CASTPQRGTYNEQFF
TRBV5-1	TRBJ2-5	NA	TRBD2	TGCGCCAGCTCCTCGCCCGCTAGCGGAGCCCAAGAGACCCAGTACTTC	CASSSPASGAQETQYF